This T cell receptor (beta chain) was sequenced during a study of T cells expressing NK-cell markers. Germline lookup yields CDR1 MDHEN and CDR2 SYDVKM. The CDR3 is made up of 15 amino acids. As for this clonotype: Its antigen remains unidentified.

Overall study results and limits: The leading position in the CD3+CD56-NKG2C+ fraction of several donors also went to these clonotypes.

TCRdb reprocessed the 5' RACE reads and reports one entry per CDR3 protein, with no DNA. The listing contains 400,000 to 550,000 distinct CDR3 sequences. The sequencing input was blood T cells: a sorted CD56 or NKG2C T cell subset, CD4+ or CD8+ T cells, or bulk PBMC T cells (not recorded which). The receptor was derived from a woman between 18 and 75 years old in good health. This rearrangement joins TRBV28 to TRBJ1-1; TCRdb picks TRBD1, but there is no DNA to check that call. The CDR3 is CASSLRPGANTEAFF.